This TCR beta chain was obtained from a study of blood T cells in healthy people across ages. This clonotype appeared a few times. Through a sample-barcoded 5' primer and a J-beta primer mix, a second PCR was run for roughly 6 to 12 cycles. TCRdb recomputed calls from the 5' RACE reads with MiXCR, one row per CDR3 protein. This sample yields some 790,000 distinct CDR3 sequences, of which 29% are seen a single time; 17% belongs to the top ten. The CDR3 extends over 15 amino acids. From germline, CDR1 is LGHDT and CDR2 YNNKEL (reference sequence). The V end was cut by 0 bases, the J end by 9 bases, with 16 bases between.

The origin of this receptor is a woman of 80 years or more in good health. Sequenced: blood. This chain joins TRBV3-1 and TRBJ2-3, with D perhaps TRBD2 (7 bases). The CDR3 DNA is TGTGCCAGCAGCCAAGATGGCGGGGGCCGGGGGACGCAGTATTTT. Its protein is CASSQDGGGRGTQYF.